This T cell receptor (beta chain) was retrieved from a study of vaccination and CD4 T cells after COVID-19 (dated by TCRdb to between 2021 and 2024). For the wider study: The convalescent cohort included six males and four females, with two Hispanic individuals, seven Caucasians, two Asians and one multiracial person. Memory CD4+ T cell crossreactivity between SARS-CoV-2 and common cold coronavirus spike proteins was assessed at the TCR clonotype level in an earlier paper using these donors. Post-vaccine blood samples were obtained a median of about 77 days after the second vaccine dose, with a range of about 13 to 241 days. In 10 COVID-19 convalescent patients and a handful of infection-naive healthy vaccine recipients, researchers compared the spike-specific CD4+ TCR repertoire from before mRNA vaccination with the repertoire from after. Post-COVID blood samples from convalescent patients were collected a median of around 100 days after diagnosis, with a range of roughly 35 to 180 days. Culture stimuli were overlapping spike peptide pools from SARS-CoV-2 and from the common cold coronaviruses HCoV-NL63, HCoV-OC43 and HCoV-229E. Each participant got two doses of either the Pfizer-BioNTech BNT162b2 vaccine (n=8) or the Moderna mRNA-1273 vaccine (n=2). Control cultures used a CEFX viral epitope pool as positive control, an HIV-1 Nef peptide pool as negative control, or no peptide.

The CDR3 contains 15 residues, cysteine and phenylalanine counted. Of the read, only the CDR3 DNA is kept; its 45 bases are in frame from base 1. CDR1 is given as MNHEY and CDR2 as SMNVEV, both from the germline V gene (reference sequence). Germline trimming: 6 bases from V, 0 bases from J; junction bases outside gene matches: 5. The intended sense of this specimen's treatment or condition label: approximately 9-day PBMC culture with coronavirus spike peptide pools or control peptides (ViraFEST assay). CD4+ T cells from unexposed donors were collected before the COVID-19 pandemic (2011-2018). The ViraFEST assay, used in the study, expanded antigen-specific T cells with peptide pools and then identified the expanded clonotypes through TCR sequencing. Some 2 million PBMCs per well were cultured in IMDM with 5% human AB serum and approximately 9.1 IU/ml IL-2, plus 10 ug/ml peptide pools. On days 3 and 7, half of the culture medium was replaced with fresh IL-2-containing medium. CD4+ T cells were isolated after approximately eleven days of culture through negative selection using the EasySep CD4+ T cell isolation kit. As far as cell numbers permitted, CD4+ T cells from unexposed donors were tested for reactivity against SARS-CoV-2 S and N as well as four spike pools from common cold coronaviruses. Ficoll-Paque Plus gradient centrifugation was used to isolate PBMCs from whole blood, and the isolated PBMCs were then either used fresh or cryopreserved at -140C. Culture conditions were generally each tested in triplicate wells. Leukapheresis product for the unexposed donors was bought commercially.

What the work shows at the level of the full study, not this receptor alone: Only a relatively small number of convalescent patients were included in the study, and early timepoints following natural infection were not analyzed. Among convalescent patients, a median approximately 88% of the SARS-CoV-2-reactive clones seen after vaccination appeared only after vaccination, which suggests priming specific to the vaccine. The median count of SARS-CoV-2-reactive clonotypes went up from around 21 after infection to about 40 after vaccination, although the change was not significant. Of the vaccine-specific clones in convalescent patients, 304 of 307, or nearly all, reacted only to SARS-CoV-2 spike and did not cross-react with common cold coronaviruses.

This clonotype has a handful of counts. The antigen it binds to is not known. Base qualities are not recorded, but no much larger clone differs from it by a single base. The method behind the library was PCR. TCR sequencing of DNA from cultured CD4+ T cells used the Oncomine TCR Beta short-read assay at the Johns Hopkins FTIC core. The QIAamp micro DNA kit was used to extract genomic DNA from the cultured CD4+ T cells. Oncomine TCR Beta libraries made from cultured CD4+ T cells were pooled using unique dual indexes and sequenced on an Illumina iSeq 100. For the original study's pipeline: Non-productive sequences were removed, and CDR3s that did not start with C, did not end with F or W, or were shorter than 7 amino acids were discarded. The MANAFEST web application was used to identify antigen-specific clonotypes by comparing peptide-stimulated wells against reference wells and other culture wells. Positive clones required FDR below 0.05, an odds ratio above 5, and productive frequency above 0.1% in at least two of three replicate wells. Clonotypes that were significantly expanded in both SARS-CoV-2 spike wells and at least one common cold coronavirus spike condition were defined as cross-reactive. Using R version 3.6.1, CDR3 homology was evaluated through Levenshtein distances (stringdist) along with unrooted phylogenetic trees (ape). TCRdb reprocessing: public reads trimmed at Q25 with fastp, clones called with MiXCR, in-frame beta chains kept. For every CDR3 protein sequence, its rows merge into one entry that carries the most common genes and DNA. For this entry, the V and J calls and clone size follow TCRdb and not the study's own pipeline. The sample data list over 3,000 distinct CDR3 sequences, and approximately 25% of these were observed just once. The ten top clones hold about 25% of the sample.

Sample: CD4+ T cells from blood, cultured in vitro. The source is a human donor in good health. Here the chain combines TRBV27 and TRBJ1-3; 7 junctional bases match TRBD1. The DNA sequence is given as TGTGCCAGCAGCCGACAGGGTAGCTCTGGAAACACCATATATTTT. This encodes CASSRQGSSGNTIYF.